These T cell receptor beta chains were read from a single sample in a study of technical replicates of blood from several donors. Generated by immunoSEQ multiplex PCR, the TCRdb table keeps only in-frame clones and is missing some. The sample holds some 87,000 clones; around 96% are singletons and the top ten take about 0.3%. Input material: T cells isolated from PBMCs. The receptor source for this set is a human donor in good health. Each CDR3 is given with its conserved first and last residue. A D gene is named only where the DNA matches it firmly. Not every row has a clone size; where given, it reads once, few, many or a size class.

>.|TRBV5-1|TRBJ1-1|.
CASSFRSGGTEAFF
TGCGCCAGCAGCTTCAGATCCGGGGGCACTGAAGCTTTCTTT
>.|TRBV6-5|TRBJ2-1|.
CASISPAGGYNEQFF
TGTGCCAGCATATCCCCAGCGGGCGGATACAATGAGCAGTTCTTC
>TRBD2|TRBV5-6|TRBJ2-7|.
CASSGGTSRRDEQYF
TGTGCCAGCAGCGGAGGGACTAGTCGGCGGGACGAGCAGTACTTC
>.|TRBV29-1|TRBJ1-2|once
CSVGSGERGYTF
TGCAGCGTTGGGTCGGGGGAACGCGGCTACACCTTC
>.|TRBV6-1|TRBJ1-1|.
CASSEIQGYTEAFF
TGTGCCAGCAGTGAAATTCAGGGGTATACTGAAGCTTTCTTT
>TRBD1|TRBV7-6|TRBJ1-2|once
CASSSGQGGGYTF
TGTGCCAGCAGCTCCGGACAGGGCGGGGGCTACACCTTC
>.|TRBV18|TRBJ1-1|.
CASSPQRDTEAFF
TGTGCCAGCTCACCCCAACGGGACACTGAAGCTTTCTTT
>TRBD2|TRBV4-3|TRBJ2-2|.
CASSQDLGGGTGELFF
TGCGCCAGCAGCCAAGATTTGGGGGGAGGGACCGGGGAGCTGTTTTTT
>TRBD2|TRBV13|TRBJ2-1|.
CASSFRTSGSYGNEQFF
TGTGCCAGCAGCTTCCGGACTAGCGGGAGTTATGGTAATGAGCAGTTCTTC
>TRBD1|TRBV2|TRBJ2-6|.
CASSRGLGSGANVLTF
TGTGCCAGCAGCAGGGGGCTGGGCTCTGGGGCCAACGTCCTGACTTTC
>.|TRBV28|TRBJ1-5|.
CASSLLGGGYSNQPQHF
TGTGCCAGCAGTTTACTCGGGGGAGGATATAGCAATCAGCCCCAGCATTTT
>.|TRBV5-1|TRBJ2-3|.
CASSAQRQKSTDTQYF
TGCGCCAGCAGCGCCCAAAGACAGAAAAGCACAGATACGCAGTATTTT
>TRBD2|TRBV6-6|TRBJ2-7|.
CASSPFGLAPQYF
TGTGCCAGCAGTCCATTCGGACTAGCTCCACAGTACTTC
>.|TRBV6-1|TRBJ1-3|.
CASSEARGTGNTIYF
TGTGCCAGCAGTGAAGCGCGAGGGACTGGAAACACCATATATTTT
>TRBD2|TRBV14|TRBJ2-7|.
CASSQVKRTVTGLALKDSSYEQYF
TGTGCCAGCAGCCAAGTTAAGAGGACTGTTACGGGACTAGCCCTCAAAGATAGCTCCTACGAGCAGTACTTC
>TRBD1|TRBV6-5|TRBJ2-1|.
CASSRTGYNEQFF
TGTGCCAGCAGCCGGACAGGCTACAATGAGCAGTTCTTC
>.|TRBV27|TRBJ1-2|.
CASSLSSRGGHGYTF
TGTGCCAGCAGTTTATCGTCCCGGGGAGGCCATGGCTACACCTTC
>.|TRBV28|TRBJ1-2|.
CASSLWGPEFNYGYTF
TGTGCCAGCAGTTTATGGGGCCCTGAATTTAACTATGGCTACACCTTC
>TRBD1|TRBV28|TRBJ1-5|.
CASSILQGAGQPQHF
TGTGCCAGCAGTATACTACAGGGGGCCGGTCAGCCCCAGCATTTT
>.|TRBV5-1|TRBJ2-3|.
CASSLYRSDTQYF
TGCGCCAGCAGCTTGTACAGGAGTGATACGCAGTATTTT
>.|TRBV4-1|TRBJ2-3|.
CASSWTPREKGTDTQYF
TGCGCCAGCAGCTGGACGCCGCGGGAAAAGGGCACAGATACGCAGTATTTT
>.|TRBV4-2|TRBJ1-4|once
CASSQVTSATNEKLFF
TGTGCCAGCAGCCAAGTCACATCCGCAACTAATGAAAAACTGTTTTTT
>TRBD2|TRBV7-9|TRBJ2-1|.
CASSLAVYREGLSYNEQFF
TGTGCCAGCAGCTTAGCCGTCTATCGGGAGGGCCTTTCCTACAATGAGCAGTTCTTC
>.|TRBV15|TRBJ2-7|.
CATSRLQESYEQYF
TGTGCCACCAGCAGGTTACAGGAGTCCTACGAGCAGTACTTC
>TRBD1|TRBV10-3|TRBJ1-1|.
CATLLGQGDTEAFF
TGTGCCACACTCTTGGGACAGGGAGACACTGAAGCTTTCTTT
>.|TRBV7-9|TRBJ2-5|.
CASSLGVGGTAGGGETQYF
TGTGCCAGCAGCTTAGGGGTCGGAGGGACAGCCGGTGGAGGAGAGACCCAGTACTTC
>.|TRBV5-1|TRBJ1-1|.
CASSLKGDTEAFF
TGCGCCAGCAGCTTAAAGGGGGACACTGAAGCTTTCTTT
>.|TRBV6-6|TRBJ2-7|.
CASSYNNRDKSYEQYF
TGTGCCAGCAGTTACAATAATAGGGACAAATCCTACGAGCAGTACTTC
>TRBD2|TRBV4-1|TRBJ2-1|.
CASSQDLLAGGPFTPSNEQFF
TGCGCCAGCAGCCAAGATTTGCTAGCGGGAGGGCCTTTTACCCCCTCGAATGAGCAGTTCTTC
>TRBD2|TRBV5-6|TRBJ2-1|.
CASISGGRPFSSYNEQFF
TGTGCCAGCATTAGTGGCGGGAGGCCATTCTCCTCCTACAATGAGCAGTTCTTC
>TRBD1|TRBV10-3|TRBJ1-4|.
CAISQGAINEKLFF
TGTGCCATTAGTCAGGGGGCGATTAACGAAAAACTGTTTTTT
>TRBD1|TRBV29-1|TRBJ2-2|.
CSGQGDYTGELFF
TGCAGCGGACAGGGGGATTACACCGGGGAGCTGTTTTTT